These 22 T cell receptor beta chains originate from one sample sequenced in a study of shared clonotypes between healthy human individuals. Profiling relied on immunoSEQ multiplex PCR, and the TCRdb table lists in-frame clones only, not all of them. This table has some 2,100,000 clones, roughly 95% appearing once. The sequenced sample was naive CD4+ T cells sorted from blood. Specified subset: CD45RA+ positively selected. These receptors came from a man aged 18 to 35 in good health.

The CDR3 region is CASSPQYPRTSGRPQSTQYF. The CDR3 coding sequence is TGTGCCAGCAGTCCCCAATATCCCCGGACTAGCGGGAGGCCTCAGAGTACGCAGTATTTT. The chain couples TRBV27 to TRBJ2-3, with TRBD2 identical over 14 bases. With V trimmed by 5 bases and J by 8 bases, 21 bases remained unmatched. The CDR3 length is 20 residues. The germline V gene encodes CDR1 MNHEY and CDR2 SMNVEV (reference sequence).

The chain couples TRBV5-1 to TRBJ2-6; D ambiguous. Deletions cut 2 bases from V and 4 bases from J, with 13 bases between. This CDR3 comprises 16 residues. Germline V gene lookup returns CDR1 SGHRS and CDR2 YFSETQ. CDR3 in amino acids: CASSLYPMQGANVLTF. CDR3 bases: TGCGCCAGCAGCTTATACCCGATGCAAGGGGCCAACGTCCTGACTTTC.

CDR3 sequence (DNA): TGTGCCAGCAGCTTGGAGGCCGGAAAACTGTTTTTT. It specifies CASSLEAGKLFF. This sequence joins TRBV5-6 and TRBJ1-4; D is unclear. V lost 0 bases and J lost 10, with 7 bases in between. The CDR3 totals 12 residues. The germline CDR1 and CDR2 sequences are SGHDT and YYEEEE.

The genes are TRBV4-1 and TRBJ1-1, with TRBD1 matching 8 bases. J gave up 2 bases and V 10 bases, and 12 bases lay outside the gene matches. Germline V lookup: CDR1 MGHRA, CDR2 YSYEKL. The CDR3 extends over 15 amino acids. DNA of the CDR3: TGCGCCACCGGACAGGGCCCTCTCGACAACACTGAAGCTTTCTTT. It codes for CATGQGPLDNTEAFF.

The gene calls are TRBV7-9 and TRBJ2-5; D remains unclear. Germline CDR1 SEHNR, CDR2 FQNEAQ (reference sequence). V gave up 5 bases and J gave up 1 base, with 11 bases separating them. This CDR3 is built from 14 residues. The CDR3 loop reads CASSPMLPQETQYF. In DNA, the CDR3 is TGTGCCAGCAGCCCAATGCTCCCCCAAGAGACCCAGTACTTC.

This chain connects TRBV5-8 to TRBJ2-3; D is possibly TRBD2 (6 bases). In germline, CDR1 is SGHTS, CDR2 YDEGEE. The ends were cut back, 2 bases at V and 4 bases at J, with 14 bases in the middle. There are 15 residues in the CDR3. CDR3 nucleotides: TGTGCCAGCAGCTTATCGGCGGGGCAGTCAGATACGCAGTATTTT. This gives the protein CASSLSAGQSDTQYF.

A note on this clone: Other DNA sequences in this sample translate to the same CDR3. The chain has TRBV6-5 and TRBJ1-6; the D is unclear. Germline V lookup: CDR1 MNHEY, CDR2 SVGAGI. Trimming removed 1 base at V and 5 bases at J, with 9 bases between. The CDR3 is 15 residues long. The DNA of the CDR3 is TGTGCCAGCAGTTACTGGCAGCCAAATAATTCACCCCTCCACTTT. Amino acid sequence: CASSYWQPNNSPLHF.

This clone showed up just once. The V call is TRBV25-1, the J call TRBJ1-1; no clear D. V lost 1 base to trimming and J lost 4 bases, with 16 bases between them. This CDR3 has 16 residues. CDR1 and CDR2 (germline): MGHDK, SYGVNS. The chain's CDR3 is CASSELYKEKGTEAFF. CDR3 sequence (DNA): TGTGCCAGCAGTGAATTGTATAAGGAAAAGGGCACTGAAGCTTTCTTT.

The chain has TRBV5-4 and TRBJ2-3, with 8 bases aligning to TRBD2. V lost 2 bases to trimming and J lost 3 bases; unmatched junction nucleotides: 8. The CDR3 contains 16 residues. Germline V gene lookup returns CDR1 SGHNT and CDR2 YYREEE (reference sequence). CDR3 protein: CASSLGSGVGTDTQYF. The CDR3 bases are TGTGCCAGCAGCTTAGGTAGCGGGGTGGGGACAGATACGCAGTATTTT.

The chain carries TRBV21-1 and TRBJ1-1; the table's D gene call, TRBD1, was not cross checked with the DNA. TRBV21-1 is an annotated pseudogene. This CDR3 is built from 15 residues. The CDR3 here is CASSKYRQVGTEAFF. The CDR3, as DNA: TGTGCCAGCAGCAAGTACCGACAGGTTGGGACTGAAGCTTTCTTT.

In this sample, this clone turned up once. J is TRBJ2-5 and V is TRBV6-5; no firm D call. The CDR3 length is 15 residues. V was pared by 6 bases and J by 2 bases, with 16 bases between. Germline CDR1 MNHEY, CDR2 SVGAGI. The CDR3 nucleotides are TGTGCCAGCAGCCTTTCACCGCGCTTACAAGAGACCCAGTACTTC. Its translation: CASSLSPRLQETQYF.

Notes on this clone: An end of the junction differs from the germline gene, which may be a read error. This sequence joins TRBV25-1 and TRBJ2-7; TRBD2 aligns across 10 bases. Germline V lookup: CDR1 MGHDK, CDR2 SYGVNS. The CDR3 extends over 12 amino acids. CDR3 loop: CASRGGGLAAEF. The CDR3, as DNA: TGTGCCAGCAGGGGAGGCGGACTAGCGGCGGAATTC.

The chain couples TRBV6-6 to TRBJ2-7; a possible D gene is TRBD2 (7 bases). The CDR3 spans 15 residues. Germline values: CDR1 MNHNY, CDR2 SVGAGI (reference sequence). The germline V and J ends were trimmed by 6 bases and 6 bases, with 21 bases remaining between them. CDR3: CASRPLKQGLSEQYF. DNA of the CDR3: TGTGCCAGCAGACCCCTTAAACAGGGACTAAGCGAGCAGTACTTC.

The chain links TRBV6-5 to TRBJ1-2; D is perhaps TRBD1 (6 bases). V shed 6 bases and J shed 5 bases, with 16 bases lying between them. The length of the CDR3 is 14 residues. Germline V CDR1 and CDR2: MNHEY, SVGAGI. The CDR3 is CASREAGGQYGYTF. Here the CDR3 DNA reads TGTGCCAGCAGGGAAGCGGGGGGACAATATGGCTACACCTTC.

This clone was picked up a small number of times. Distinct nucleotide sequences in the sample also encode this CDR3. This sequence joins TRBV6-5 and TRBJ2-2, with D possibly TRBD2 on 6 matching bases. The germline V and J ends were trimmed by 2 bases and 0 bases, with 10 bases remaining between them. Per the germline V gene, CDR1 is MNHEY and CDR2 is SVGAGI. CDR3 size: 16 residues. CDR3 loop: CASSYALAANTGELFF. The DNA of the CDR3 is TGTGCCAGCAGTTACGCCTTAGCGGCGAACACCGGGGAGCTGTTTTTT.

Points on this clone: Other nucleotide sequences in the sample specify the same CDR3. The gene calls are TRBV9 and TRBJ2-3; D ambiguous. Trimming removed 0 bases from V and 4 bases from J, with 9 bases in between. The CDR3 extends over 14 amino acids. CDR1 and CDR2 from the germline V gene are SGDLS and YYNGEE. CDR3 sequence (DNA): TGTGCCAGCAGCGTAGGGGGTACTGCAGATACGCAGTATTTT. It specifies CASSVGGTADTQYF.

As regards this clone: Other nucleotide sequences in the sample specify the same CDR3. The genes are TRBV2 and TRBJ2-7; D unresolved. This CDR3 region has 11 residues. Germline values: CDR1 SNHLY, CDR2 FYNNEI. V was trimmed by 6 bases and J by 6 bases, leaving 9 bases between them. This chain's CDR3 is CASSSTSEQYF. CDR3 sequence (DNA): TGTGCCAGCAGCTCAACAAGCGAGCAGTACTTC.

The chain employs TRBV19 and TRBJ2-1, with 10 bases identical to TRBD1. Trimming cost V 1 base and J 6 bases; bases outside gene matches: 3. Germline V gene sequence: CDR1 LNHDA, CDR2 SQIVND (reference sequence). The CDR3 is 15 residues long. CDR3 DNA: TGTGCCAGTAGTATAGCGGGACAGGGGTCCAATGAGCAGTTCTTC. Residues: CASSIAGQGSNEQFF.

A single count supports this clone. The genes are TRBV19 and TRBJ1-1; D call uncertain. Trimming removed 4 bases at V and 0 bases at J, with 6 bases between. The CDR3 sequence is 13 residues long. Germline V gene data show CDR1 as LNHDA and CDR2 as SQIVND (reference sequence). The CDR3 bases are TGTGCCAGTAGTAATTACGTGAACACTGAAGCTTTCTTT. This sequence encodes CASSNYVNTEAFF.

The gene calls are TRBV30 and TRBJ2-3, with 8 nucleotides matching TRBD2. CDR3 size: 17 residues. V trimming: 0 bases; J trimming: 0 bases; junction bases outside the gene matches: 8. Germline CDR1 reads GTSNPN; CDR2 reads SVGIG (reference sequence). The CDR3 DNA reads as TGTGCCTGGAGTGTACTTGGCGGGGGGACGAGCACAGATACGCAGTATTTT. Amino acid sequence: CAWSVLGGGTSTDTQYF.

The J gene is TRBJ1-2, the V gene TRBV10-3, with TRBD1 identical over 11 bases. The V gene end was trimmed by 2 bases and the J gene end by 6 bases; junction bases not matched to a gene: 2. CDR3 size: 14 residues. Germline assignment: CDR1 ENHRY and CDR2 SYGVKD. The CDR3 coding sequence is TGTGCCATCAGTGAGGGACAGGGGGCCCATGGCTACACCTTC. It yields the protein CAISEGQGAHGYTF.

The chain combines TRBV5-6 with TRBJ1-1; D is unresolved. V lost 4 bases and J lost 3, with 10 bases in between. The CDR3 sequence is 13 residues long. Germline V gives CDR1 SGHDT, CDR2 YYEEEE. The CDR3 is CASSLNRYTEAFF. CDR3 sequence (DNA): TGTGCCAGCAGCCTGAACCGATACACTGAAGCTTTCTTT. The full variable domain, its missing parts supplied by reference TRBV5-6 and TRBJ1-1, is DAGVTQSPTHLIKTRGQQVTLRCSPKSGHDTVSWYQQALGQGPQFIFQYYEEEERQRGNFPDRFSGHQFPNYSSELNVNALLLGDSALYLCASSLNRYTEAFFGQGTRLTVV.